This is a list of T cell receptor beta chains from one sample in a study of T-cell memory formation after mild COVID-19. TCRdb used MiXCR to reprocess the 5' RACE reads, holding one entry per CDR3 protein. The sample has nearly 250,000 distinct CDR3 sequences, 15% seen once. Sequencing was performed on PBMCs or a T cell subset sorted from them (not recorded which). The receptors stem from an adult woman who had mild COVID-19 (a few samples of this study predate the infection). Cell type and time point are not known. Both conserved end residues are part of each CDR3. D genes are given only for firm matches. Size tells how often a clone was seen (once, few, many) or the class of an expanded clone, and some rows leave it out.

15 TRBD1 TRBJ1-1 . TRBV12-3/TRBV12-4 CASSPQGVANTEAFF TGTGCCAGCAGTCCACAGGGGGTGGCGAACACTGAAGCTTTCTTT
14 . TRBJ2-7 once TRBV3-1 CASSQDYSGREQYF TGTGCCAGCAGCCAAGATTACTCGGGTCGCGAGCAGTACTTC
17 . TRBJ2-2 . TRBV14 CASSQVWAKGSTGELFF TGTGCCAGCAGCCAAGTTTGGGCGAAGGGAAGCACCGGGGAGCTGTTTTTT
15 TRBD1 TRBJ1-2 few TRBV4-2 CASSPQGQGVVGYTF TGTGCCAGCAGCCCCCAGGGACAGGGAGTGGTTGGCTACACCTTC
15 TRBD2 TRBJ2-7 . TRBV5-1 CASSTERGHFYEQYF TGCGCCAGCAGCACGGAGCGGGGGCACTTCTACGAGCAGTACTTC
15 TRBD1 TRBJ1-1 few TRBV12-3/TRBV12-4 CASSPTGTGGTEAFF TGTGCCAGCAGTCCAACCGGGACAGGGGGGACTGAAGCTTTCTTT
15 . TRBJ1-2 few TRBV7-8 CASSLLPLANYGYTF TGTGCCAGCAGCTTATTACCTTTGGCCAACTATGGCTACACCTTC
16 . TRBJ1-4 few TRBV18 CASSPLRALGNEKLFF TGTGCCAGCTCACCACTGAGGGCGCTTGGTAATGAAAAACTGTTTTTT
13 TRBD1 TRBJ2-7 . TRBV27 CASRGGTGVGQYF TGTGCCAGCAGGGGTGGGACAGGCGTGGGGCAGTACTTC
14 . TRBJ2-5 many TRBV5-1 CASTRGQTQETQYF TGCGCCAGCACACGTGGACAGACCCAAGAGACCCAGTACTTC
16 . TRBJ2-6 few TRBV5-1 CASSPVWVGGANVLTF TGCGCCAGCAGCCCAGTCTGGGTCGGTGGGGCCAACGTCCTGACTTTC
14 . TRBJ1-5 few TRBV25-1 CASSGREEDQPQHF TGTGCCAGCAGTGGCAGGGAAGAAGATCAGCCCCAGCATTTT
16 . TRBJ2-3 . TRBV7-2 CASSLGRGGSTDTQYF TGTGCCAGCAGCTTAGGTCGCGGAGGGAGCACAGATACGCAGTATTTT
14 . TRBJ2-1 few TRBV30 CAWSGKAQINEQFF TGTGCCTGGAGTGGTAAAGCGCAAATCAATGAGCAGTTCTTC
14 . TRBJ2-1 few TRBV4-3 CASSQELGSNEQFF TGCGCCAGCAGCCAAGAGCTGGGGAGCAATGAGCAGTTCTTC
18 TRBD2 TRBJ2-5 . TRBV5-1 CASSLAGASGGPQETQYF TGCGCCAGCAGCTTGGCGGGGGCTAGCGGGGGCCCTCAAGAGACCCAGTACTTC
14 . TRBJ1-1 few TRBV12-3/TRBV12-4 CASITQGGGTEAFF TGTGCCAGCATTACACAGGGCGGGGGCACTGAAGCTTTCTTT
15 . TRBJ2-2 . TRBV11-2 CASSLVRANTGELFF TGTGCCAGCAGCTTAGTGCGGGCTAACACCGGGGAGCTGTTTTTT
17 TRBD2 TRBJ2-1 . TRBV7-1 CASSSLASGGAYNEQLF TGTGCCAGCAGCTCCCTCGCTAGCGGGGGGGCTTACAATGAGCAGTTATTC
15 . TRBJ1-1 . TRBV4-2 CASSQEYSSAAEAFF TGTGCCAGCAGCCAAGAGTATAGCTCGGCGGCTGAAGCTTTCTTT
17 . TRBJ2-6 . TRBV6-2/TRBV6-3 CAGSRTDSRSGANVLTF TGTGCCGGCAGTCGGACGGACAGCCGCTCTGGGGCCAACGTCCTGACTTTC
14 TRBD1 TRBJ2-5 few TRBV11-1 CASSARQGQETQYF TGTGCCAGCAGCGCCAGACAGGGACAAGAGACCCAGTACTTC
15 TRBD2 TRBJ2-7 . TRBV27 CASITTSGATYEQYF TGTGCCAGCATCACGACTAGCGGGGCCACCTACGAGCAGTACTTC
16 . TRBJ2-7 many TRBV4-3 CASSQEGGVSSYEQYF TGCGCCAGCAGCCAAGAAGGCGGAGTAAGCTCCTACGAGCAGTACTTC
18 TRBD2 TRBJ2-1 few TRBV5-1 CASSLGLDLAGGSNEQFF TGCGCCAGCAGCTTGGGCCTAGACCTAGCGGGGGGCTCCAATGAGCAGTTCTTC
14 . TRBJ1-1 . TRBV5-1 CASSGGQSVTEAFF TGCGCCAGCAGCGGGGGACAATCAGTCACTGAAGCTTTCTTT
14 . TRBJ1-1 once TRBV9 CASSVDSLNTEAFF TGTGCCAGCAGCGTAGACAGTCTGAACACTGAAGCTTTCTTT
15 TRBD2 TRBJ2-1 few TRBV15 CATSRGLAGVDEQFF TGTGCCACCAGCAGAGGACTAGCGGGAGTCGATGAGCAGTTCTTC
16 TRBD1 TRBJ1-2 few TRBV5-1 CASSAGTGEIYYGYTF TGCGCCAGCAGCGCTGGGACAGGGGAAATATACTATGGCTACACCTTC
13 . TRBJ2-1 many TRBV4-3 CASSQEALNEQFF TGCGCCAGCAGCCAAGAGGCACTAAATGAGCAGTTCTTC
14 . TRBJ2-7 . TRBV7-8 CASSSTGLPYEQYF TGTGCCAGCAGCTCCACCGGGCTTCCCTACGAGCAGTACTTC
13 . TRBJ2-1 . TRBV20-1 CSAALLTVNEQFF TGCAGTGCTGCTCTACTAACCGTCAATGAGCAGTTCTTC
13 . TRBJ2-2 many TRBV5-1 CASSLVGTGELFF TGCGCCAGCAGCTTGGTGGGAACCGGGGAGCTGTTTTTT
15 . TRBJ2-7 many TRBV9 CASSVTPTSSYEQYF TGTGCCAGCAGCGTAACTCCGACTAGCTCCTACGAGCAGTACTTC
12 . TRBJ2-3 . TRBV28 CASSSLPDTQYF TGTGCCAGCTCCTCCCTCCCGGATACGCAGTATTTT
16 . TRBJ2-1 many TRBV24-1 CATSERLRSSYNEQFF TGTGCCACCAGTGAGCGCCTCCGAAGCTCCTACAATGAGCAGTTCTTC
17 TRBD1 TRBJ1-1 . TRBV5-6 CASSLDGATGKYTEAFF TGTGCCAGCAGCTTGGATGGGGCGACAGGGAAGTACACTGAAGCTTTCTTT
13 . TRBJ2-1 few TRBV25-1 CASSERAASGQFF TGTGCCAGCAGTGAACGGGCAGCCTCTGGGCAGTTCTTC
16 . TRBJ2-3 . TRBV5-6 CASSFLSGPSEDTQYF TGTGCCAGCAGCTTCCTATCGGGACCCAGCGAAGATACGCAGTATTTT
14 TRBD1 TRBJ2-7 . TRBV5-6 CASSRDRGNYEQYF TGTGCCAGCAGCCGGGACAGGGGTAACTACGAGCAGTACTTC
14 . TRBJ2-3 . TRBV7-2 CASSLGYSTDTQYF TGTGCCAGCAGCTTAGGGTACTCCACAGATACGCAGTATTTT
14 . TRBJ2-3 many TRBV4-2 CASSQDVSTDTQYF TGTGCCAGCAGCCAAGATGTCAGCACAGATACGCAGTATTTT
17 TRBD2 TRBJ2-2 many TRBV24-1 CATSGGLAGGIAGELFF TGTGCCACCTCTGGGGGACTAGCGGGAGGAATTGCCGGGGAGCTGTTTTTT